The 7 T cell receptor beta chains given below trace back to one sample, sequenced in a study of response to subunit inactivated influenza vaccine. TCRdb redid the calling of the RT-PCR reads with MiXCR, one entry per CDR3 protein. The sample includes 700,000 to 800,000 distinct CDR3 sequences, less than 20% seen only once; the top ten take approximately 10%. The sequences come from PBMCs from blood, collected more than 4 days after vaccination. Receptors originate from a man over 45 who received an inactivated influenza vaccine.

The chain couples TRBV6-1 to TRBJ2-1; TRBD2 agrees at 11 bases. Germline assignment: CDR1 MNHNS and CDR2 SASEGT. The CDR3 is made up of 16 amino acids. Trimming at V came to 10 bases and at J to 1 base, leaving 9 bases not matched to a gene. This CDR3 reads CATSQTSGGSYNEQFF. For the CDR3, the DNA is TGTGCCACCAGCCAAACTAGCGGGGGATCCTACAATGAGCAGTTCTTC.

This clonotype was detected only a few times. This chain links TRBV5-1 with TRBJ2-7; TRBD1 matches at 8 bases. Looked up from germline, CDR1 is SGHRS and CDR2 is YFSETQ. CDR3 length: 16 residues. The V segment lost 0 bases and the J segment 5 bases; nucleotides outside the gene matches: 10. In DNA, the CDR3 is TGCGCCAGCAGCTTGGTACGGACAGGGTCGATCGACGAGCAGTACTTC. As protein: CASSLVRTGSIDEQYF.

The sample holds many counts of this clonotype. The CDR3 loop is CSVEEVAGVVGELFF. The CDR3 DNA reads as TGCAGCGTTGAAGAAGTAGCGGGGGTTGTCGGGGAGCTGTTTTTT. This chain connects TRBV29-1 to TRBJ2-2; 9 bases line up with TRBD2. The CDR3 extends over 15 amino acids. CDR1 is SQVTM and CDR2 is ANQGSEA in the germline V gene. V lost 0 bases, J lost 7 bases, and 6 bases stayed unmatched.

The chain uses TRBV6-2 or TRBV6-3 and TRBJ2-7; weak D call: TRBD2 (7 bases). This CDR3 has 14 residues. The V and J ends lost 4 bases and 4 bases respectively, with 14 bases between them. The germline V gene encodes CDR1 MNHEY and CDR2 SVGEGT. In nucleotides, the CDR3 is TGTGCCAGCAGTTTCAACAGGGAGGGGTACGAGCAGTACTTC. The encoded protein is CASSFNREGYEQYF.

This clonotype has a handful of counts. The chain has TRBV5-1 and TRBJ2-7; no clear D. CDR1 is SGHRS and CDR2 is YFSETQ in the germline V gene. The CDR3 is made up of 14 amino acids. V was trimmed by 0 bases and J by 7 bases, leaving 14 bases between them. In nucleotides, the CDR3 is TGCGCCAGCAGCTTGGCCATAGAAACCAGGGAGCAGTACTTC. Protein: CASSLAIETREQYF.

A few counts support this clonotype. This rearrangement joins TRBV30 to TRBJ1-2; TRBD1 matches at 7 bases. Unmatched junction bases numbered 7, after V lost 3 bases and J lost 6 bases. Germline values: CDR1 GTSNPN, CDR2 SVGIG (reference sequence). The CDR3 extends over 13 amino acids. CDR3 sequence reads: CAWSLNRGHGYTF. CDR3 DNA sequence: TGTGCCTGGAGCCTGAACAGGGGACATGGCTACACCTTC.

The gene calls are TRBV7-9 and TRBJ2-4; tentatively, D is TRBD2 (6 bases). The CDR3 runs 15 residues. In germline, CDR1 is SEHNR, CDR2 FQNEAQ (reference sequence). The CDR3, as DNA: TGTGCAACCAGCTTAGGGGAGGACTGGAAAAACATTCAGTACTTC. Amino acid sequence: CATSLGEDWKNIQYF.